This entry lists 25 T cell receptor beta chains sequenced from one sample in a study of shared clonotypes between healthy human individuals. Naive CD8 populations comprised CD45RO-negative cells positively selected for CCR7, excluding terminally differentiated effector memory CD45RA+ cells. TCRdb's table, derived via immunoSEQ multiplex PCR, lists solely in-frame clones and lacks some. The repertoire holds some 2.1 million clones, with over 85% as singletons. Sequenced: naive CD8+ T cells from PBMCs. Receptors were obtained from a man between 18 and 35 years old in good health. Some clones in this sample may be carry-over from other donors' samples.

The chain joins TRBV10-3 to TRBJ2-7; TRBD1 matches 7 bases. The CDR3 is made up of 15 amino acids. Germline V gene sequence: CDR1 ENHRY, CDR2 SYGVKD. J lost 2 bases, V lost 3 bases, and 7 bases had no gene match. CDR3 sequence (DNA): TGTGCCATCAGTGAATCAGGACAGGAAACCTACGAGCAGTACTTC. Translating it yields CAISESGQETYEQYF.

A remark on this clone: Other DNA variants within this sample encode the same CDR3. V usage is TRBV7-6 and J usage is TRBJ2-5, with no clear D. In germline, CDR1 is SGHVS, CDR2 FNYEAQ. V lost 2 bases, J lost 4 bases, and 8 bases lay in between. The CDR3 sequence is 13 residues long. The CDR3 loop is CASSLRLGETQYF. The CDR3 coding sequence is TGTGCCAGCAGCTTAAGGTTAGGAGAGACCCAGTACTTC.

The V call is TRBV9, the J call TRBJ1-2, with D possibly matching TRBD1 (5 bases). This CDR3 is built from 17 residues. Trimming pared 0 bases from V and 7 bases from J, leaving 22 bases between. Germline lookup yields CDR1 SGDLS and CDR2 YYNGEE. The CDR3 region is CASSVATDGREGFGYTF. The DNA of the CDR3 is TGTGCCAGCAGCGTAGCTACGGATGGCAGGGAGGGGTTTGGCTACACCTTC.

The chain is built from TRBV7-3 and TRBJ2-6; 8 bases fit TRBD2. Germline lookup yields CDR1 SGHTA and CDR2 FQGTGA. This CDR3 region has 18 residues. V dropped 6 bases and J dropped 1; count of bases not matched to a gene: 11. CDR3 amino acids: CASSYAREGISGANVLTF. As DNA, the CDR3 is TGTGCCAGCAGTTACGCCCGGGAGGGAATTTCTGGGGCCAACGTCCTGACTTTC.

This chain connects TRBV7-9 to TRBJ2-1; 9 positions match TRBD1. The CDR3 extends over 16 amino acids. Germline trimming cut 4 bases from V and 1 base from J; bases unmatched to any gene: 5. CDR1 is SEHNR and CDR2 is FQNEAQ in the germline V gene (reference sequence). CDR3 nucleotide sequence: TGTGCCAGCAGCTCCTACAGGGGGCAGTCCTACAATGAGCAGTTCTTC. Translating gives CASSSYRGQSYNEQFF.

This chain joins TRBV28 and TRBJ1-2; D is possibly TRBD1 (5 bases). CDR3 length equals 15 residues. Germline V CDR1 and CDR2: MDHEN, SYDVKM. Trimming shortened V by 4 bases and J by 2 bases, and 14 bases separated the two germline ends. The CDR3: CASSSPRDYNYGYTF. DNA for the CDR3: TGTGCCAGCAGTTCTCCTAGGGACTACAACTATGGCTACACCTTC.

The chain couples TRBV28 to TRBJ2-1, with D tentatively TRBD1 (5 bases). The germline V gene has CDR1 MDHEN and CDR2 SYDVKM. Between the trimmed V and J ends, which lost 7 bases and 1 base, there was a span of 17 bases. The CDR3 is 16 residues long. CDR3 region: CASTHRRQGSYNEQFF. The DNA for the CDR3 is TGTGCCAGCACCCACCGGCGGCAGGGTTCCTACAATGAGCAGTTCTTC.

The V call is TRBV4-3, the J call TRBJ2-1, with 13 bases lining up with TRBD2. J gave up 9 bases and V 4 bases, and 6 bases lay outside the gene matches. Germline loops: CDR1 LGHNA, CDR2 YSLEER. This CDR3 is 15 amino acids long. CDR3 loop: CASSRPGLAGTEQFF. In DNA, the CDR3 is TGCGCCAGCAGCCGGCCGGGACTAGCGGGGACTGAGCAGTTCTTC.

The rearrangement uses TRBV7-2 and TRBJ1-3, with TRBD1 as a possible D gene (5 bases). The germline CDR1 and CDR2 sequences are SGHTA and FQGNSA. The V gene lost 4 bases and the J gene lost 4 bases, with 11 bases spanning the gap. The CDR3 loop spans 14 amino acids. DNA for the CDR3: TGTGCCAGCAGCTGGGGGGACCGCGGAAACACCATATATTTT. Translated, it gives CASSWGDRGNTIYF.

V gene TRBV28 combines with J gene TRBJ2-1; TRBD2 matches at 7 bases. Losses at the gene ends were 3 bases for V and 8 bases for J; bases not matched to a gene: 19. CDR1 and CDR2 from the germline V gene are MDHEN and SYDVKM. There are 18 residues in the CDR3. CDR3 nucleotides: TGTGCCAGCAGTTTCACACCCCTTGCGGGAGAGATTCTGGATGAGCAGTTCTTC. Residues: CASSFTPLAGEILDEQFF.

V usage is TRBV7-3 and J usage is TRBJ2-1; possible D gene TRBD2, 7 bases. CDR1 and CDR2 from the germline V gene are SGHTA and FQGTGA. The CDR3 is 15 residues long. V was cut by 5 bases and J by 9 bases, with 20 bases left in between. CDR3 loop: CASSLAGGRGGEQFF. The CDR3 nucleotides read TGTGCCAGCAGCCTAGCCGGGGGGCGAGGAGGTGAGCAGTTCTTC.

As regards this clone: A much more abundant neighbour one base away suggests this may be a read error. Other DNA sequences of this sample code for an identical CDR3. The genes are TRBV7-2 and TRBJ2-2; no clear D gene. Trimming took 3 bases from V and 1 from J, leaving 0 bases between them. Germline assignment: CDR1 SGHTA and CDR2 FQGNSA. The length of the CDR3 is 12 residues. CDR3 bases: TGTGCCAGCAGCTTGAACACCGGGGAGCTGTTTTTT. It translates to CASSLNTGELFF.

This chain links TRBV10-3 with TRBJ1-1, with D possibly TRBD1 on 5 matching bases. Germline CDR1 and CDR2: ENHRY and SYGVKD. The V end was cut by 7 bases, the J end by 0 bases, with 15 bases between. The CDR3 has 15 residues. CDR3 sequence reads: CAITGGLGLNTEAFF. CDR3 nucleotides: TGTGCCATCACCGGGGGTCTGGGACTGAACACTGAAGCTTTCTTT.

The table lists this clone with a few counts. CDR3 amino acids: CASSEGQVAYNEQFF. CDR3 coding DNA: TGTGCCAGCAGTGAGGGACAGGTAGCCTACAATGAGCAGTTCTTC. V is TRBV27 and J is TRBJ2-1; 8 nucleotides line up with TRBD1. In germline, CDR1 is MNHEY, CDR2 SMNVEV (reference sequence). Trimming cost V 5 bases and J 2 bases; bases outside gene matches: 5. The CDR3 contains 15 residues.

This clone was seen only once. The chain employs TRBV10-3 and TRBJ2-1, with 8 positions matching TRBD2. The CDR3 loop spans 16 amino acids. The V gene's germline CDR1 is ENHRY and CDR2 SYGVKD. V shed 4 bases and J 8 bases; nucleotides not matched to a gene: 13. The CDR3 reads CAISGRGVTSVDEQFF. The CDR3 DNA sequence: TGTGCCATCAGTGGACGGGGGGTGACTAGCGTCGATGAGCAGTTCTTC.

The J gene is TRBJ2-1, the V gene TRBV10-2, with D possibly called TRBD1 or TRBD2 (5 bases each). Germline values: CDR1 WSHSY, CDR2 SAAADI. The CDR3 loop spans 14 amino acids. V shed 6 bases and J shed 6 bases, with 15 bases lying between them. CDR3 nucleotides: TGCGCCAGCAGGATTGGGGGAGAGGCCAATGAGCAGTTCTTC. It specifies CASRIGGEANEQFF.

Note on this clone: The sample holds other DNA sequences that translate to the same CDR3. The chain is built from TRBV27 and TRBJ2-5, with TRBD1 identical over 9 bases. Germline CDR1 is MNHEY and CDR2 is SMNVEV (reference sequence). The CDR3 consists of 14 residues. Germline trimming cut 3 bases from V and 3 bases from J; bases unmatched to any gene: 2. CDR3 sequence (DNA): TGTGCCAGCAGTTTTAGGGACAGGGAAGAGACCCAGTACTTC. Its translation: CASSFRDREETQYF.

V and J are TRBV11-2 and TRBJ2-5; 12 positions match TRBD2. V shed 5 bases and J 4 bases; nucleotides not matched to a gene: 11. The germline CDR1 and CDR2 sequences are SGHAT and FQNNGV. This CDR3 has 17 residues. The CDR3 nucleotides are TGTGCCAGCAGCCCGCAGACTAGCGGGAGTTTCAGAGAGACCCAGTACTTC. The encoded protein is CASSPQTSGSFRETQYF. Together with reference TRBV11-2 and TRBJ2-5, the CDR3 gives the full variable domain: EAGVAQSPRYKIIEKRQSVAFWCNPISGHATLYWYQQILGQGPKLLIQFQNNGVVDDSQLPKDRFSAERLKGVDSTLKIQPAKLEDSAVYLCASSPQTSGSFRETQYFGPGTRLLVL.

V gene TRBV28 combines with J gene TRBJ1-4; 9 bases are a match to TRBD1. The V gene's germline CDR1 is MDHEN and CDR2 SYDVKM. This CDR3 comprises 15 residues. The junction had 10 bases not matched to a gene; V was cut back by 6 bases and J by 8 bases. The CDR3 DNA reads TGTGCCAGCAGAGACAGGGGGAAATGGGGCGAAAAACTGTTTTTT. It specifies CASRDRGKWGEKLFF.

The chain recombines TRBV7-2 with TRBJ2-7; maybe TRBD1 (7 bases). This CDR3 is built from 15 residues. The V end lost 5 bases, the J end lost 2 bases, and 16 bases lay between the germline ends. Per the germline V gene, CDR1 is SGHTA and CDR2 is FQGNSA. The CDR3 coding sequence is TGTGCCAGCAGCGCACCGGGACAGCGGGCCTACGAGCAGTACTTC. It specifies CASSAPGQRAYEQYF.

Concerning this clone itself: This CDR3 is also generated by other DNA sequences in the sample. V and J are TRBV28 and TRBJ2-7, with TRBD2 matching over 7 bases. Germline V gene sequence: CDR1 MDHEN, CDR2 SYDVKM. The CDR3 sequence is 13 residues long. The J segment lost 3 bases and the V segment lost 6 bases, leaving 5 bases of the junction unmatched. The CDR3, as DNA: TGTGCCAGCAGCTTACGGGGGGACTACGAGCAGTACTTC. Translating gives CASSLRGDYEQYF.

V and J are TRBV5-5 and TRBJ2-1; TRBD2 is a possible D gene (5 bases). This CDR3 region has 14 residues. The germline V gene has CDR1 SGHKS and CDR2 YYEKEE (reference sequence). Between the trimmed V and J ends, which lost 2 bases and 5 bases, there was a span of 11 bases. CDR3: CASSFVLGDNEQFF. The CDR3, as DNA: TGTGCCAGCAGCTTTGTGTTGGGAGACAATGAGCAGTTCTTC.

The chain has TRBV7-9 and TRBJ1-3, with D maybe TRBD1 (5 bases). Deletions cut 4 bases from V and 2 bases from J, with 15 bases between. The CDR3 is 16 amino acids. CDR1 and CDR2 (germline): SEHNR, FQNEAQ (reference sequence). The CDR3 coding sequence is TGTGCCAGCAGCTCGCTCGCGTCGGGGGCTGGAAACACCATATATTTT. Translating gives CASSSLASGAGNTIYF.

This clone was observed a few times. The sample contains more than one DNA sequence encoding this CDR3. In DNA, the CDR3 is TGTGCCAGCAGCGTTACCAATGAGCAGTTCTTC. Amino acids: CASSVTNEQFF. V gene TRBV9 combines with J gene TRBJ2-1, with D hard to call. The CDR3 has 11 amino acids. CDR1 SGDLS and CDR2 YYNGEE come from the germline V gene. Trimming removed 2 bases at V and 6 bases at J, with 3 bases between.

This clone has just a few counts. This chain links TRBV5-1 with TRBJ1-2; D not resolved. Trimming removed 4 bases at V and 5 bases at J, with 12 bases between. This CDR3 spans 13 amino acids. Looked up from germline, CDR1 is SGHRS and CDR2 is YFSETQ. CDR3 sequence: CASSPKPGYGYTF. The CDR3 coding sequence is TGCGCCAGCAGCCCGAAGCCGGGGTATGGCTACACCTTC. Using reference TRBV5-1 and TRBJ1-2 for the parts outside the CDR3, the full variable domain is KAGVTQTPRYLIKTRGQQVTLSCSPISGHRSVSWYQQTPGQGLQFLFEYFSETQRNKGNFPGRFSGRQFSNSRSEMNVSTLELGDSALYLCASSPKPGYGYTFGSGTRLTVV.